This T cell receptor beta chain was captured by sequencing in a study of T cell repertoires in cytomegalovirus infection. Study background: Indications came from public TCR beta signatures; they pointed to CMV infection and to a matching HLA type.

There are 16 residues in the CDR3. CDR1 and CDR2 (germline): SEHNR, FQNEAQ (reference sequence). Trimming removed 5 bases from V and 1 base from J; junction bases left unmatched: 6. This clonotype was recorded a few times. As yet, its antigen is unknown. General observations from the study: Ex vivo responses were dominated by HLA-C-restricted CMV-specific TCR beta clonotypes. Of the TCR beta families, the public ones yielded a cumulative frequency that identified carriers of CMV plus the relevant HLA.

MiXCR, run by TCRdb on the reads, gives a single entry per CDR3 protein. The sample shows about 360,000 distinct CDR3 sequences, around 18% of them seen only once. This TCR derives from a human donor in good health (CMV status not recorded). Some clones in this sample may be carry-over from other donors' samples. V and J are TRBV7-9 and TRBJ2-2; 8 nucleotides align to TRBD1. Sequenced: PBMCs. The CDR3 sequence is CASSPRQGMNTGELFF. The CDR3 region has the DNA TGTGCCAGCAGCCCCCGACAGGGGATGAACACCGGGGAGCTGTTTTTT.